A selection of T cell receptor beta chains follows, all from one sample in a study of blood T cell repertoires in COVID-19. Here immunoSEQ multiplex PCR was the method, and the copy in TCRdb shows in-frame clones only, minus some. This table has roughly 130,000 clones, about 84% appearing once. Sequences were obtained from peripheral blood. All receptors come from a woman aged 60 to 75 with acute or convalescent COVID-19. CDR3s include the opening cysteine and the closing phenylalanine or tryptophan. A D gene is named only where the DNA matches it firmly. Clone size is not always given. Where it is, it says once, few, many or a class for expanded clones.

J gene | clone size | V gene | D gene | CDR3 DNA | CDR3 protein
TRBJ1-5 | - | TRBV27 | - | TGTGCCAGCAGCCCTGCACCCGGTCCCCCCCAGCATTTT | CASSPAPGPPQHF
TRBJ1-2 | - | TRBV7-4 | - | TGTGCCAGCAGCTTACTCCCCAGGGTGGTCTATGGCTACACCTTC | CASSLLPRVVYGYTF
TRBJ1-1 | - | TRBV19 | TRBD1 | TGTGCCAGTAGTACGGGGGACAGGGGGAACACTGAAGCTTTCTTT | CASSTGDRGNTEAFF
TRBJ1-2 | - | TRBV24-1 | - | TGTGCCACCAGTGATTTGGGGGGGACTTTCGGTGGCTACACCTTC | CATSDLGGTFGGYTF
TRBJ1-1 | - | TRBV7-9 | - | TGTGCCAGCACCCTCTCCGGGGGAGGAGACACTGAAGCTTTCTTT | CASTLSGGGDTEAFF
TRBJ1-5 | - | TRBV3-1/TRBV3-2 | - | TGTGCCAGCAGCCAAGATTGGACAGAGAATCAGCCCCAGCATTTT | CASSQDWTENQPQHF
TRBJ1-2 | - | TRBV27 | - | TGTGCCAGCAGTTTAGGGGGCTTCTATGGCTACACCTTC | CASSLGGFYGYTF
TRBJ1-5 | - | TRBV29-1 | - | TGCAGCGTTTCGCTAGATAATCAGCCCCAGCATTTT | CSVSLDNQPQHF
TRBJ2-3 | - | TRBV2 | - | TGTGCCAGTTCCTGGGGGAGGACAGATACGCAGTATTTT | CASSWGRTDTQYF
TRBJ1-1 | - | TRBV19 | - | TGTGCCAGTAGTACGGCCTTCCGGAGTCTAATGAACACTGAAGCTTTCTTT | CASSTAFRSLMNTEAFF
TRBJ1-3 | few | TRBV9 | - | TGTGCCAGCAGCGCCGAGGGAGACCGACTCTCTGGAAACACCATATATTTT | CASSAEGDRLSGNTIYF
TRBJ1-5 | - | TRBV2 | TRBD1 | TGTGCCAGCAGTTCCGGACAGGCCATCAATCAGCCCCAGCATTTT | CASSSGQAINQPQHF
TRBJ2-1 | - | TRBV5-1 | TRBD1 | TGCGCCAGCAGCTCGGACAGGGCAGGGGATGAGCAGTTCTTC | CASSSDRAGDEQFF
TRBJ2-1 | - | TRBV5-8 | TRBD2 | TGTGCCAGCAGCTGGGAAGGGACTAGCGGGCTTAGCTACAATGAGCAGTTCTTC | CASSWEGTSGLSYNEQFF
TRBJ1-3 | few | TRBV19 | - | TGTGCCAGTAGTGCCCACGTGGGGCTCTTCTCTGGAAACACCATATATTTT | CASSAHVGLFSGNTIYF
TRBJ1-6 | - | TRBV3-1/TRBV3-2 | TRBD1 | TGTGCCAGCAGCCAACACCGGGACAGGTCTTCACCCCTCCACTTT | CASSQHRDRSSPLHF
TRBJ1-4 | - | TRBV15 | TRBD1 | TGTGCCACCAGCAGAGATGCGGGGACAGGGTATGATGAAAAACTGTTTTTT | CATSRDAGTGYDEKLFF
TRBJ1-6 | - | TRBV27 | TRBD1 | TGTGCCAGCAGTTTGGCAGGGGGCAATTCACCCCTCCACTTT | CASSLAGGNSPLHF
TRBJ2-6 | - | TRBV19 | TRBD1 | TGTGCCAGTAGTGCCATGACAGGGGACGTCTCTGGGGCCAACGTCCTGACTTTC | CASSAMTGDVSGANVLTF
TRBJ2-3 | - | TRBV12-3/TRBV12-4 | TRBD1 | TGTGCCAGCAGTTCACAAACAGGGGCTACGCAGTATTTT | CASSSQTGATQYF
TRBJ1-5 | - | TRBV6-5 | TRBD1 | TGTGCCAGCCTGAACAGGGGCAGGGATCAGCCCCAGCATTTT | CASLNRGRDQPQHF
TRBJ1-4 | - | TRBV5-1 | - | TGCGCCAGCAGCTTGGGGACAGCAACTAATGAAAAACTGTTTTTT | CASSLGTATNEKLFF
TRBJ2-2 | once | TRBV5-6 | - | TGTGCCAGCAGCCCCGGACAGCGGAACACCGGGGAGCTGTTTTTT | CASSPGQRNTGELFF
TRBJ1-4 | - | TRBV29-1 | - | TGCAGCATTAGAAGTTCCTCCGGGGAAAAACTGTTTTTT | CSIRSSSGEKLFF
TRBJ2-3 | - | TRBV5-4 | TRBD2 | TGTGCCAGCAGCCTGACTAGCGGGGTCACAGATACGCAGTATTTT | CASSLTSGVTDTQYF
TRBJ2-1 | - | TRBV5-1 | TRBD2 | TGCGCCAGCTATAGCGGGGGGAACGATAACCAGTTCTTC | CASYSGGNDNQFF
TRBJ1-6 | - | TRBV28 | TRBD1 | TGTGCCAGCAGTTCCACAGGGGGAAGGTCACCCCTCCACTTT | CASSSTGGRSPLHF
TRBJ1-1 | - | TRBV27 | - | TGTGCCAGCAGTTTATCAGTCGGACAGCTTGAAGCTTTCTTT | CASSLSVGQLEAFF
TRBJ1-1 | - | TRBV19 | - | TGTGCCAGTAGGCGGGGGGTGGGGAACACTGAAGCTTTCTTT | CASRRGVGNTEAFF
TRBJ1-3 | - | TRBV4-2 | - | TGTGCCAGCAGCCAAGAAATGAACACGTACTCTGGAAACACCATATATTTT | CASSQEMNTYSGNTIYF
TRBJ2-1 | once | TRBV29-1 | - | TGCAGCGTGGGGGCGGACTCCCAGTTCTTC | CSVGADSQFF
TRBJ1-6 | once | TRBV6-4 | - | TGTGCCAGCAGTGACGGGAGCTCCTATAATTCACCCCTCCACTTT | CASSDGSSYNSPLHF
TRBJ1-1 | - | TRBV19 | - | TGTGCCAGTAGTATAGATGGGGGCAGTCTAAACACTGAAGCTTTCTTT | CASSIDGGSLNTEAFF
TRBJ2-1 | - | TRBV3-1/TRBV3-2 | - | TGTGCCAGCAGCCAGGAAAGTTCCGCGGGTGAGCAGTTCTTC | CASSQESSAGEQFF
TRBJ1-2 | - | TRBV11-1 | TRBD1 | TGTGCCAGCAGCCACGACAGGGTGTGGATCTATGGCTACACCTTC | CASSHDRVWIYGYTF
TRBJ1-2 | - | TRBV27 | - | TGTGCCAGCAGTTTAACGGGACAAGTGAGCTACACCTTC | CASSLTGQVSYTF
TRBJ1-1 | few | TRBV30 | TRBD1 | TGTGCCTGGAGTTCTGAGGGACAGGGCAGGACTGAAGCTTTCTTT | CAWSSEGQGRTEAFF
TRBJ2-5 | - | TRBV27 | TRBD1 | TGTGCCAGCGGACTTAGGAACAGGGGATTTCAAGAGACCCAGTACTTC | CASGLRNRGFQETQYF
TRBJ1-1 | once | TRBV5-1 | - | TGCGCCAGTCGTCCTACACAGGACACTGAAGCTTTCTTT | CASRPTQDTEAFF
TRBJ1-2 | - | TRBV27 | - | TGTGCCAGCAGTTTAAGTTCATTGGAGACAGGCTATGGCTACACCTTC | CASSLSSLETGYGYTF
TRBJ1-2 | - | TRBV4-1 | - | TGCGCCAGCAGCCACCCAGGGGAATATGGCTACACCTTC | CASSHPGEYGYTF
TRBJ2-2 | - | TRBV5-6 | TRBD1 | TGTGCCAGCAGCTCCCAGGGGGCCGGGGAGCTGTTTTTT | CASSSQGAGELFF
TRBJ1-2 | - | TRBV2 | TRBD1 | TGTGCCAGCAGTGACGGACAGGCCCGCAGGGGCTATGGCTACACCTTC | CASSDGQARRGYGYTF
TRBJ1-1 | - | TRBV7-8 | TRBD1 | TGTGCCAGCAGCCATAAACAGGGGGCTTGGACTGAAGCTTTCTTT | CASSHKQGAWTEAFF
TRBJ2-6 | - | TRBV5-4 | TRBD1 | TGTGCCAGCAGCTTGGGCGGACAGGGTTTTTACGGGGCCAACGTCCTGACTTTC | CASSLGGQGFYGANVLTF
TRBJ2-1 | - | TRBV15 | TRBD1 | TGTGCCACCCAACGACAGGGTCCCGACAATGAGCAGTTCTTC | CATQRQGPDNEQFF
TRBJ2-3 | once | TRBV7-9 | - | TGTGCCAGCAGCTTAGATCTGGGGAGGACAGATACGCAGTATTTT | CASSLDLGRTDTQYF
TRBJ1-4 | - | TRBV30 | - | TGTGCCTGGAGTGTACGCGGCAATGAAAAACTGTTTTTT | CAWSVRGNEKLFF
TRBJ1-6 | few | TRBV7-2 | TRBD1 | TGTGCCAGCAGCTCGGGACAGGGTAGTTCACCCCTCCACTTT | CASSSGQGSSPLHF
TRBJ2-3 | - | TRBV5-4 | - | TGTGCCAGCAGCCTGAGTGGAGATACGCAGTATTTT | CASSLSGDTQYF
TRBJ1-1 | few | TRBV6-1 | - | TGTGCCAGCAGTGAAGGTGGGCAACAGAAGAACACTGAAGCTTTCTTT | CASSEGGQQKNTEAFF
TRBJ1-2 | - | TRBV6-2/TRBV6-3 | TRBD1 | TGTGCCAGCAGTTCGACAGGGGGTGGAAGCTACACCTTC | CASSSTGGGSYTF
TRBJ1-2 | - | TRBV29-1 | - | TGCAGCGTTGGGGACTCCTATGGCTACACCTTC | CSVGDSYGYTF
TRBJ1-3 | few | TRBV6-6 | - | TGTGCCAGCAGGGGGCGAGGAAACACCATATATTTT | CASRGRGNTIYF
TRBJ1-2 | - | TRBV20-1 | - | TGCAGTGCGGGAGACTATGGCTACACCTTC | CSAGDYGYTF
TRBJ2-3 | once | TRBV29-1 | - | TGCAGCGTGCAGTGGCTTACCGGGGATACGCAGTATTTT | CSVQWLTGDTQYF
TRBJ1-1 | few | TRBV5-1 | - | TGCGCCAGCAGCTTTCGACAATTTGACCAGAACACTGAAGCTTTCTTT | CASSFRQFDQNTEAFF
TRBJ2-2 | - | TRBV18 | TRBD2 | TGTGCCAGCTCACGGCGACTAGCGGGGGGACACGGGGAGCTGTTTTTT | CASSRRLAGGHGELFF
TRBJ1-2 | - | TRBV24-1 | - | TGTGCCACCAGTGATTTGAACAGGGCGGACGGCTACACCTTC | CATSDLNRADGYTF
TRBJ1-6 | - | TRBV4-2 | - | TGTGCCAGCAGCCAAGTCGAGGATTCACCCCTCCACTTT | CASSQVEDSPLHF